A selection of T cell receptor beta chains follows, all from one sample in a study of quantifying T cell responses using KT2 cells. A single record per CDR3 protein comes from TCRdb applying MiXCR to the UMI-ligation and nested PCR reads. The sample lists tens of thousands of distinct CDR3 sequences, 7.3% occurring once. Sequenced: PBMCs spiked with cells of the T cell clone KT2. The receptor source for this set is a human donor. Each CDR3 is given with its conserved first and last residue. A D gene is named only where the DNA matches it firmly. Not every row has a clone size; where given, it reads once, few, many or a size class.

v_call	d_call	j_call	clone_size	cdr3_nt	cdr3_aa
TRBV10-3	TRBD2	TRBJ2-1	few	TGTGCCACCCGACTAGCGGGAGACGATGAGCAGTTCTTC	CATRLAGDDEQFF
TRBV29-1	TRBD1	TRBJ2-7	NA	TGCAGCGTTGGACACGGGACAGGCGTCCACGAGCAGTACTTC	CSVGHGTGVHEQYF
TRBV5-1	NA	TRBJ2-1	NA	TGCGCCAGCAGCCTCCCGGGGCAACGCTCCTACAATGAGCAGTTCTTC	CASSLPGQRSYNEQFF
TRBV10-2	NA	TRBJ1-1	many	TGCGCCAGCAGCCGCGGAAACACTGAAGCTTTCTTT	CASSRGNTEAFF
TRBV7-6	NA	TRBJ2-1	many	TGTGCCAGCAGCCCCACTAGCTTCGATGAGCAGTTCTTC	CASSPTSFDEQFF
TRBV20-1	TRBD1	TRBJ2-7	NA	TGCAGTGCTACTACGGACAGGAACGAGCAGTACTTC	CSATTDRNEQYF
TRBV2	NA	TRBJ1-3	few	TGTGCCAGCAGTGCTCTTGAGGGTTCTGGAAACACCATATATTTT	CASSALEGSGNTIYF
TRBV28	NA	TRBJ2-5	many	TGTGCCAGCAGTTTGGGTTTCCCAGCGCGACAATTCCAAGAGACCCAGTACTTC	CASSLGFPARQFQETQYF
TRBV3-1	NA	TRBJ2-3	few	TGTGCCAGCAGCCAAGCGGCAGGGGATACGCAGTATTTT	CASSQAAGDTQYF
TRBV6-5	NA	TRBJ2-1	NA	TGTGCCAGCGGGAGGTTGGATGAGCAGTTCTTC	CASGRLDEQFF
TRBV2	TRBD2	TRBJ2-3	NA	TGTGCCAGCACGGGGGGTACTATGCAGTATTTT	CASTGGTMQYF
TRBV6-1	NA	TRBJ2-7	NA	TGTGCCAGCAGTGAAGCGCGGACCGGCCACTACGAGCAGTACTTC	CASSEARTGHYEQYF
TRBV20-1	NA	TRBJ2-2	few	TGCAGTGCCAAAAACAGGGAGGGCGGGGAGCTGTTTTTT	CSAKNREGGELFF
TRBV6-1	NA	TRBJ1-2	few	TGTGCCACCCGGCAGGCCCCCTCGTATGGCTACACCTTC	CATRQAPSYGYTF
TRBV28	TRBD1	TRBJ1-1	many	TGTGCCAGCAGTCCAGACCGGGACAGCCTCCCTGAAGCTTTCTTT	CASSPDRDSLPEAFF
TRBV6-1	NA	TRBJ2-7	many	TGTGCCAGCAGTGAAAACACCCCCTACGAGCAGTACTTC	CASSENTPYEQYF
TRBV15	NA	TRBJ2-7	NA	TGTGCCACCAGCAGAGATAAGGGGCCCTACGAGCAGTACTTC	CATSRDKGPYEQYF
TRBV5-4	TRBD1	TRBJ2-2	many	TGTGCCAGCAGCTTGGTTCCGGGACAGGGTGTAACCGGGGAGCTGTTTTTT	CASSLVPGQGVTGELFF
TRBV7-9	NA	TRBJ1-1	many	TGTGCCAGCAGCTTAGATCGGAGAGGGAAAGACACTGAAGCTTTCTTT	CASSLDRRGKDTEAFF
TRBV18	NA	TRBJ1-2	NA	TGTGCCAGCTCACCGGACAGCCAATCTAACTATGGCTACACCTTC	CASSPDSQSNYGYTF
TRBV18	TRBD2	TRBJ2-1	few	TGTGCCAGCTCACGGGAGGGTGAGCAGTTCTTC	CASSREGEQFF
TRBV5-1	NA	TRBJ2-2	NA	TGCGCCAGCAGCCCGGACAGTGGGAAAAACGTTGGGCTGTTTTTT	CASSPDSGKNVGLFF
TRBV6-5	NA	TRBJ2-4	many	TGTGCCAGCAGGCTGTCCATGAGCAAAAACATTCAGTACTTC	CASRLSMSKNIQYF
TRBV6-1	NA	TRBJ1-1	many	TGTGCCAGCAGTGAATCTGAGTTCACTGAAGCTTTCTTT	CASSESEFTEAFF